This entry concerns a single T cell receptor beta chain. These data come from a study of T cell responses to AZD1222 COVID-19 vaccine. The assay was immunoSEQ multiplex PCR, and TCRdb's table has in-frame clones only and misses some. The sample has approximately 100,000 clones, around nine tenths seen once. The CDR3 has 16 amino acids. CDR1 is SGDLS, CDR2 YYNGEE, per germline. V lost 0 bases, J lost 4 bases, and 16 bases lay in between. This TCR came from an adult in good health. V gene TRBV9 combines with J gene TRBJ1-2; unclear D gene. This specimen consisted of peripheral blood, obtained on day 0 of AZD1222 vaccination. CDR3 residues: CASSVGPDLSGYGYTF. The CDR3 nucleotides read TGTGCCAGCAGCGTAGGCCCTGACCTAAGCGGCTATGGCTACACCTTC. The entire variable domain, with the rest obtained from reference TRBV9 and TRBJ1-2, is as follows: DSGVTQTPKHLITATGQRVTLRCSPRSGDLSVYWYQQSLDQGLQFLIQYYNGEERAKGNILERFSAQQFPDLHSELNLSSLELGDSALYFCASSVGPDLSGYGYTFGSGTRLTVV.